The entry below describes one T cell receptor beta chain. Its cognate antigen is unknown. This entry belongs to a study of T cell responses to AZD1222 COVID-19 vaccine. Here immunoSEQ multiplex PCR was the method, and the copy in TCRdb shows in-frame clones only, minus some. The sample contains some 110,000 clones, around nine tenths of which appear only once. Notes on the study in general: The donor cohort was predominantly white British with a female majority, and clonal diversity may have been underestimated. Dominant at 160-218 and 743-854, vaccine-associated CD4 TCRs also spanned spike.

The CDR3 consists of 14 residues. V was trimmed by 4 bases and J by 6 bases, leaving 17 bases between them. Germline V gene lookup returns CDR1 SGHRS and CDR2 YFSETQ. The TCR comes from an adult in good health. The starting material was peripheral blood, obtained on day 0 of AZD1222 vaccination. The chain combines TRBV5-1 with TRBJ2-7, with a weak D call TRBD1 (6 bases). The CDR3 sequence is CASSPTAGVGEQYF. CDR3 in DNA: TGCGCCAGCAGCCCCACAGCAGGGGTCGGCGAGCAGTACTTC.